Sequencing of this TCR beta chain was carried out in a study of identical twins. This clonotype was found many times. What it recognizes is unknown. Findings and limits, study-wide: For cord blood, abundant beta clonotypes had fewer insertions, unlike memory repertoires, which showed none. Out-of-frame alpha sequences that twins shared showed excess low generation probability. Conclusions were drawn cross-sectionally by statistical analysis, without following the same donors.

This CDR3 comprises 16 residues. The V gene end was trimmed by 6 bases and the J gene end by 4 bases; junction bases not matched to a gene: 9. TCRdb re-called the 5' RACE reads through MiXCR, storing one row per CDR3 protein. The sample consists of around 960,000 distinct CDR3 sequences, around an eighth of them appearing once. This sample was also put to use in a study of yellow fever vaccine responses in identical twins. Turning to that study: On the reported evidence, twins' vaccine T cell responses seemed partly convergent and partly personalized.

The receptor's source is a woman aged 18-30 years in good health. The material sequenced was PBMCs. The rearrangement uses TRBV12-3 or TRBV12-4 and TRBJ2-1, with 10 positions matching TRBD1. This chain's CDR3 is CASRPGTGAPYNEQFF. The CDR3 DNA reads TGTGCCAGCAGGCCCGGGACAGGGGCCCCATACAATGAGCAGTTCTTC.